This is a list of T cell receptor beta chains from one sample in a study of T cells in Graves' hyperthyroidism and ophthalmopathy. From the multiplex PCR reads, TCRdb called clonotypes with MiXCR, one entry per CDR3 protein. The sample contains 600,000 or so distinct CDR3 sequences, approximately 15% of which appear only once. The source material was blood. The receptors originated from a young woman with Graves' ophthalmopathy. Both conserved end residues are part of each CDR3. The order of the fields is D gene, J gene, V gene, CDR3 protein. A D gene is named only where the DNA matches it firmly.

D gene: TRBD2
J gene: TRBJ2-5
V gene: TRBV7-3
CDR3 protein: CASSLGLAGVQETQYF

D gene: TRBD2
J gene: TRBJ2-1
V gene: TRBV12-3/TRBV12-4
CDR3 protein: CASSRSSGIGNEQFF

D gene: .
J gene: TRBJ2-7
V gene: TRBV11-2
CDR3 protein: CASSLDFPYEQYF

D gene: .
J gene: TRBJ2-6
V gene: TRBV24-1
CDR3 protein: CATLSSGANVLTF

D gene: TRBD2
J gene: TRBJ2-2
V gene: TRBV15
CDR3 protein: CATSRDRVAVAGESTGELFF

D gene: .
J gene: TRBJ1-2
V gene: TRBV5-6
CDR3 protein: CASSPSNSGLVVGGYTF

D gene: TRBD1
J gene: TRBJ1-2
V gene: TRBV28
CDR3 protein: CAGRPQGGLNYGYTF

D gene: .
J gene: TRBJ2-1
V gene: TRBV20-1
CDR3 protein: CSASLSGANEQFF

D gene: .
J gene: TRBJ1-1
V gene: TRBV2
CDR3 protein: CASSEDGGLTEAFF

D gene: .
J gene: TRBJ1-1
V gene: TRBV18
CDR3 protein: CASSPLGAGRGTEAFF

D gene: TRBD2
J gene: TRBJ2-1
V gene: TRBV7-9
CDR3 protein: CASSPWTSGISNEQFF

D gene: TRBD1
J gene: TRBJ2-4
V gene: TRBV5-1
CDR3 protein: CASSLPGQWNIQYF

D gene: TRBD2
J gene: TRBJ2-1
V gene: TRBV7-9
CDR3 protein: CASSLGTSGRADNEQFF

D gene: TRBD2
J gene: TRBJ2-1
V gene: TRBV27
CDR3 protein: CASGGLAGGGEQFF

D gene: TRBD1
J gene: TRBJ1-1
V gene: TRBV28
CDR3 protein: CASSPHAGTGSRSSEAFF

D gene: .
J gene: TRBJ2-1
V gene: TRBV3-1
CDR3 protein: CASSQSRASWNEQFF

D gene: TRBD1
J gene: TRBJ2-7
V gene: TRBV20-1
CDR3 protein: CSASMSRGRDEQYF

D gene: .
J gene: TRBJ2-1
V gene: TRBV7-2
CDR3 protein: CASRAGSWDEQFF

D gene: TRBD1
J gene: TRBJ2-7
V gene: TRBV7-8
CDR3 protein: CASSPARTGPHEQYF

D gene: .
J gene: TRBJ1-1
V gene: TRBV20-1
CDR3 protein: CSAPRQGMNTEAFF

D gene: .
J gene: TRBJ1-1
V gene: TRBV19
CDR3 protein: CASSIPSQNTEAFF

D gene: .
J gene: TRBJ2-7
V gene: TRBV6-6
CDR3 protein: CASSYYRGSYEQYF

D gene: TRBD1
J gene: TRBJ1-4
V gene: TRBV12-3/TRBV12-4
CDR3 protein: CASTLRDRAHEKLFF

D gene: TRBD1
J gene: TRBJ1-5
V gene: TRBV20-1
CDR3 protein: CSATPDRYSNQPQHF

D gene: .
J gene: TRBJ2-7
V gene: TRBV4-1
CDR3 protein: CASSQVMGDWSYEQYF

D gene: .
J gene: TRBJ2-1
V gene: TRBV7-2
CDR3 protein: CASSAPFSYNEQFF

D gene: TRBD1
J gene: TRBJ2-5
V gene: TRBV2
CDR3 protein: CASKTGGQQETQYF

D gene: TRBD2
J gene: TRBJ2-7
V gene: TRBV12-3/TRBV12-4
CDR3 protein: CASSSGTSSLSSEQYF

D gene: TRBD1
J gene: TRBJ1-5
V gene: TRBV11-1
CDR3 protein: CASSEDRGNQPQHF

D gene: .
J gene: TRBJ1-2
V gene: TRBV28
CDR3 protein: CASRATDNYGYTF

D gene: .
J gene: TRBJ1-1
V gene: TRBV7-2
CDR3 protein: CASSLVGHMNTEAFF

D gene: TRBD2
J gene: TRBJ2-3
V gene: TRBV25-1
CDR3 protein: CASSEGTSGTTDTQYF

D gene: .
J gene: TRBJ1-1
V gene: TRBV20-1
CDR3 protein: CSALPTQGENTEAFF

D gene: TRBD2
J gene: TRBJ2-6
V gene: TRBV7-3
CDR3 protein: CASSSGLAGDSGANVLTF

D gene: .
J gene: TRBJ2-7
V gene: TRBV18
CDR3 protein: CASSPAQGASYEQYF

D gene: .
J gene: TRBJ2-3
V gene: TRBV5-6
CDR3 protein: CASSFPQDTQYF

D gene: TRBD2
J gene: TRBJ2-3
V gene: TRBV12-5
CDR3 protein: CASGLSNSGRARDTQYF

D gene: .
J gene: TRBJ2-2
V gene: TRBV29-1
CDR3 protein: CSVEPGSGELFF

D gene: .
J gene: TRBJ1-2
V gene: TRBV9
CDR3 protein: CASSVKPGDGYTF

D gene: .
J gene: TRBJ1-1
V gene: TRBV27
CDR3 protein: CASSFAGWNTEAFF

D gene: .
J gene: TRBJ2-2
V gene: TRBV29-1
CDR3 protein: CSAGRFGELFF

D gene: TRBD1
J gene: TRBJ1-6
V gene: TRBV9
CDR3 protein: CASSEGTGNNSPLHF

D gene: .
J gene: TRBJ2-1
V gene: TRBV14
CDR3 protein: CASSPLYRQGGYNEQFF

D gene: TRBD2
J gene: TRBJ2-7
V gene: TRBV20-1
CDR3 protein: CSASVGRAYEQYF

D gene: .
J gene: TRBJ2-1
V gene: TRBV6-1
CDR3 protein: CASSDRREQFF

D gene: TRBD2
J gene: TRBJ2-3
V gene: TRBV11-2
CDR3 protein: CASKWGGSSGRTDTQYF

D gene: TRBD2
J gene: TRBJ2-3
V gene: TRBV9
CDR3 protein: CASSVRTGLAGGDTQYF

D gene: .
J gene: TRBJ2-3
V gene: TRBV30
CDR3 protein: CAWSRGRATDTQYF

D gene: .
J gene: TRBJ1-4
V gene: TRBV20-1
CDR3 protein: CSAILGVSNEKLFF

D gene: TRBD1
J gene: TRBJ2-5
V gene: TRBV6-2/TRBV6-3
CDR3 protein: CASNLQGTETQYF

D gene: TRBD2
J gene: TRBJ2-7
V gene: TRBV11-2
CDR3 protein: CASSPRGGGFYSYEQYF

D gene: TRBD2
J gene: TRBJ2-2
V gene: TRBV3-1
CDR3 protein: CASSQGSGSWLGTGELFF